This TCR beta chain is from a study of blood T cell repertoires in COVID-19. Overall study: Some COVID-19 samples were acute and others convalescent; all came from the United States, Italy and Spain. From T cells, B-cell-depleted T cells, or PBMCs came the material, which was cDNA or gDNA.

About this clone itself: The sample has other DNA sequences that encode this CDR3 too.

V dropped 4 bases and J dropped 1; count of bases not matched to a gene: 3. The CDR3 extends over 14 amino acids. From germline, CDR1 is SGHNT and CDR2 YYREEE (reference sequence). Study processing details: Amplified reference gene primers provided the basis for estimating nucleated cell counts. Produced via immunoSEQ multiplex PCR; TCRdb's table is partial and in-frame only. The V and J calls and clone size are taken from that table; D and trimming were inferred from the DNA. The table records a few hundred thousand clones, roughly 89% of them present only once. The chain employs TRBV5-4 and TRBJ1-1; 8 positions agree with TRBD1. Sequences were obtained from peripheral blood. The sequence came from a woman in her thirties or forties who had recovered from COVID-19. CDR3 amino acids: CASSLDRGNTEAFF. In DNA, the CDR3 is TGTGCCAGCAGCCTAGACAGGGGGAACACTGAAGCTTTCTTT. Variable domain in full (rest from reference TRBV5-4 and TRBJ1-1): ETGVTQSPTHLIKTRGQQVTLRCSSQSGHNTVSWYQQALGQGPQFIFQYYREEENGRGNFPPRFSGLQFPNYSSELNVNALELDDSALYLCASSLDRGNTEAFFGQGTRLTVV.